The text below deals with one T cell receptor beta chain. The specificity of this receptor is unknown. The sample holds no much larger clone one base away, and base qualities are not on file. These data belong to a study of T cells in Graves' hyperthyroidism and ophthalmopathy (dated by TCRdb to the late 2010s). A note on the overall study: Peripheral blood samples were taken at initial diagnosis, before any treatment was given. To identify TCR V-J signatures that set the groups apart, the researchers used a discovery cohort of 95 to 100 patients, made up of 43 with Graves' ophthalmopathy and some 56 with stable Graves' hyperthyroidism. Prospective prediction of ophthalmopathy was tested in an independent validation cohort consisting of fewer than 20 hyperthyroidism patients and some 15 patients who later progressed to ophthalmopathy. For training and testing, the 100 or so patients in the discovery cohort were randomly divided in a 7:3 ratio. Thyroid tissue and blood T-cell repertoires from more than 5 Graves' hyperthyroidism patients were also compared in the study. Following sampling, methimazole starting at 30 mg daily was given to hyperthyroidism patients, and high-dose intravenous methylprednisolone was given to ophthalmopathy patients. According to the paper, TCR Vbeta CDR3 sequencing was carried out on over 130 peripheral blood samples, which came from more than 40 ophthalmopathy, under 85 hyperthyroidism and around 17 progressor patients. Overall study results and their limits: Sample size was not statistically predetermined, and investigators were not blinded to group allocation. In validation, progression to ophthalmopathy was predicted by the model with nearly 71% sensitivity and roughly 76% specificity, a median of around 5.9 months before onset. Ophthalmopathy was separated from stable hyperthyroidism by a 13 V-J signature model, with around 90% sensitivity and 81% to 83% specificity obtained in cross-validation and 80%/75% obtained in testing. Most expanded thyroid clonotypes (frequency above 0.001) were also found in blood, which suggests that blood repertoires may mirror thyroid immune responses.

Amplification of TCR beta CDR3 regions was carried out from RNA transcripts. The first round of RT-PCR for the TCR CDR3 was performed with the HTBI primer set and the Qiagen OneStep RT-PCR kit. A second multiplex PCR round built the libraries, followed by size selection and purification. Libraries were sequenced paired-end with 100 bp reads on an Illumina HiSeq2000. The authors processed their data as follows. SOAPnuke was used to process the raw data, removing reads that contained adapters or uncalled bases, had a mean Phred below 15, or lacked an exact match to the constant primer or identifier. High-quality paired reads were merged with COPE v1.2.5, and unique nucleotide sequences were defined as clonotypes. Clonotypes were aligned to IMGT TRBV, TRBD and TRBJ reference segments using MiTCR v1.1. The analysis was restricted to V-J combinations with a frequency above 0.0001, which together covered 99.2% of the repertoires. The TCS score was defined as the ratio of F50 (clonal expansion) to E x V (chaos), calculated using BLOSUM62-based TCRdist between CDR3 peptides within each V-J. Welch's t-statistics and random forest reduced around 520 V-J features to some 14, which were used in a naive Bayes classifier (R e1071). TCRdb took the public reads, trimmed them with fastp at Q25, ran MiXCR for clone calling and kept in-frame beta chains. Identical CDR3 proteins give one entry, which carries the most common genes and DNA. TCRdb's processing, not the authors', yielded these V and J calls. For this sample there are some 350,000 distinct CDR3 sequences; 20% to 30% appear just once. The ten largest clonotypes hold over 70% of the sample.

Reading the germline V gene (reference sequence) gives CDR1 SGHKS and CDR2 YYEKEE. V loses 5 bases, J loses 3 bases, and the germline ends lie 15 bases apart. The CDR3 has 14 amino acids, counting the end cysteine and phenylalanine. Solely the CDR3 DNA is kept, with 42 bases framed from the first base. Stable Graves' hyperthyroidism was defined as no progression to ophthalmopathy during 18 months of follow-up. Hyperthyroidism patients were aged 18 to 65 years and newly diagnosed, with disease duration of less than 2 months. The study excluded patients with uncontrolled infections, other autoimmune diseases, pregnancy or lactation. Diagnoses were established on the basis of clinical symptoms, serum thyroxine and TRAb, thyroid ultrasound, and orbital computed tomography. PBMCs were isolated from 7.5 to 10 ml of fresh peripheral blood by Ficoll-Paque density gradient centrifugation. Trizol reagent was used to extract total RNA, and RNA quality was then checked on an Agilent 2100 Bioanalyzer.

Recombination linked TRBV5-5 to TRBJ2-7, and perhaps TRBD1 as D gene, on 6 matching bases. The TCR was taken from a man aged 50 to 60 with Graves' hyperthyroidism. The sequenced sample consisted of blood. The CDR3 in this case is CASRLFPGVYEQYF. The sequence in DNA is TGTGCCAGCAGACTATTCCCAGGGGTCTACGAGCAGTACTTC.